This TCR beta chain was recovered during a study of blood T cell repertoires in COVID-19. Study details: Acute and convalescent COVID-19 samples came from the United States, Italy and Spain.

CDR1 SGHRS and CDR2 YFSETQ come from the germline V gene. Trimming shortened V by 2 bases and J by 2 bases, and 15 bases separated the two germline ends. CDR3 size: 16 residues. Authors' analysis steps: Reference gene primer amplification in the assay estimated nucleated cell counts. TCRdb keeps only in-frame clones here, not all; method: immunoSEQ multiplex PCR. For V, J and clone size, that table is used; D and trimming come from the DNA. The top ten clones hold 0.55% to 0.75% of a sample with around 470,000 clones, roughly 87% of them seen once. The sample taken for sequencing was PBMCs or T cells enriched from blood (not recorded which). The sequence derives from a man younger than 35 who had recovered from COVID-19. The chain uses TRBV5-1 and TRBJ2-3; TRBD2 is a possible D gene (7 bases). CDR3 protein: CASSLQGLAATDTQYF. CDR3 nucleotide sequence: TGCGCCAGCAGCTTACAGGGCCTAGCGGCCACAGATACGCAGTATTTT.